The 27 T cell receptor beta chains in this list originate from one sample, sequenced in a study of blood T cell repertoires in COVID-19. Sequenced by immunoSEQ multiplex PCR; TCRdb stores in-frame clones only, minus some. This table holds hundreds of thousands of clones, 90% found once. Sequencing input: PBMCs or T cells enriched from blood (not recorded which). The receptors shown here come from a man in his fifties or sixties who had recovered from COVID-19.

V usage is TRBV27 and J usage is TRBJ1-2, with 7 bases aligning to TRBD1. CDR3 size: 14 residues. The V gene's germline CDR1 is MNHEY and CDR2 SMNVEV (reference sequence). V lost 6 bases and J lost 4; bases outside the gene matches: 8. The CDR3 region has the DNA TGTGCCAGCAGCAGACAGGGAACCGGCTATGGCTACACCTTC. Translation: CASSRQGTGYGYTF.

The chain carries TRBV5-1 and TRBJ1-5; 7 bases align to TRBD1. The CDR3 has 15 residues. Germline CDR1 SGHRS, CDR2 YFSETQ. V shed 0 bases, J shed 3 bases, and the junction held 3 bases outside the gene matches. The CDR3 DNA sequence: TGCGCCAGCAGCTTGGGACAGGGAGACAATCAGCCCCAGCATTTT. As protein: CASSLGQGDNQPQHF.

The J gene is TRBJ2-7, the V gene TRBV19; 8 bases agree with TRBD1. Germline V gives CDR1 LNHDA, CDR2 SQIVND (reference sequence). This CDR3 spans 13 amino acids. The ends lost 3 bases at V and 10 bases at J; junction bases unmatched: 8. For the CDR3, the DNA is TGTGCCAGTAGTATGACGACAGGGGATCAACAGTACTTC. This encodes CASSMTTGDQQYF.

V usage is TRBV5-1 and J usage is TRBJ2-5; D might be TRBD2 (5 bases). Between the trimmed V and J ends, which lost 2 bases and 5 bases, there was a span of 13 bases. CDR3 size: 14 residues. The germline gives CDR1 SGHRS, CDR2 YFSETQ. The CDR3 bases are TGCGCCAGCAGCTTTCGGGGTAGGGCGGAGACCCAGTACTTC. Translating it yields CASSFRGRAETQYF.

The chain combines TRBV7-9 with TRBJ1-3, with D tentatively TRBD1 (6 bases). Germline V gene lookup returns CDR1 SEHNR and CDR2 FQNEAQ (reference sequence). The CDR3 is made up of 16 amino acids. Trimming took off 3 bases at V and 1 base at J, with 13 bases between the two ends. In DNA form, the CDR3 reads TGTGCCAGCAGCTTCAACCAACAGGGATCTGGAAACACCATATATTTT. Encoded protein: CASSFNQQGSGNTIYF.

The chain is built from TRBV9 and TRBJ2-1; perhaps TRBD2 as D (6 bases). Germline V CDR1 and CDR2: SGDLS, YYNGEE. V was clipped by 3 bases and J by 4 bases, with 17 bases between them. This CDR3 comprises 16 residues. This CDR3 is CASSARTLGGYNEQFF. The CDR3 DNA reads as TGTGCCAGCAGCGCGAGGACTCTCGGAGGGTACAATGAGCAGTTCTTC.

This CDR3 is CASSLAGEGKPQHF. In nucleotides, the CDR3 is TGCGCCAGCAGCCTAGCGGGGGAGGGGAAGCCCCAGCATTTT. V gene TRBV5-1 combines with J gene TRBJ1-5, with D tentatively TRBD1 (5 bases). The germline CDR1 and CDR2 sequences are SGHRS and YFSETQ. V lost 4 bases and J lost 8, with 16 bases in between. The CDR3 covers 14 residues. The variable domain in full, completed from reference TRBV5-1 and TRBJ1-5, reads KAGVTQTPRYLIKTRGQQVTLSCSPISGHRSVSWYQQTPGQGLQFLFEYFSETQRNKGNFPGRFSGRQFSNSRSEMNVSTLELGDSALYLCASSLAGEGKPQHFGDGTRLSIL.

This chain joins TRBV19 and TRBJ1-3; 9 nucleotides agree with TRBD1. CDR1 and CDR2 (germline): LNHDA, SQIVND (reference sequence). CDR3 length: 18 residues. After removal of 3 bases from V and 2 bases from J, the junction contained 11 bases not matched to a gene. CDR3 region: CASSIGELRDRAGNTIYF. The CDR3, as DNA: TGTGCCAGTAGTATCGGGGAACTCCGGGACAGGGCTGGAAACACCATATATTTT.

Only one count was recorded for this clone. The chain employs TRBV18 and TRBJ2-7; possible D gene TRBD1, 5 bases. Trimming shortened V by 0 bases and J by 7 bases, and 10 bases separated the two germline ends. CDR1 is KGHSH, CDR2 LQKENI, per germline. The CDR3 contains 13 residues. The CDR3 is CASSPPSGQEQYF. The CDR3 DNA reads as TGTGCCAGCTCACCACCGTCAGGGCAGGAGCAGTACTTC.

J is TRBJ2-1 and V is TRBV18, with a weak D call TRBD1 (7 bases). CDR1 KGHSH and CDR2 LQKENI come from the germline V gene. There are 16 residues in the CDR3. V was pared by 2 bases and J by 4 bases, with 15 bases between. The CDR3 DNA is TGTGCCAGCTCACCAGTCTTTCAGGGGGGATACAATGAGCAGTTCTTC. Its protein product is CASSPVFQGGYNEQFF.

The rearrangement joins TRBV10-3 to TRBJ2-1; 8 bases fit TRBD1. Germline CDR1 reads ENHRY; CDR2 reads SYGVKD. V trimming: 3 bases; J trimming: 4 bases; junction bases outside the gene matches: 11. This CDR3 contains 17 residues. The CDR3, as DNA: TGTGCCATCAGTGACTTTCTAGGGACAGGCAGATACAATGAGCAGTTCTTC. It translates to CAISDFLGTGRYNEQFF.

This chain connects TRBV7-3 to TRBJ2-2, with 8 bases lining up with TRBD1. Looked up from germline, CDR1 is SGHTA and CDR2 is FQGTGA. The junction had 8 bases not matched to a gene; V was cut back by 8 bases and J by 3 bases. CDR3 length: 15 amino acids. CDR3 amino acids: CASGSGQGYTGELFF. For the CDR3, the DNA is TGTGCCAGCGGGTCCGGACAGGGCTACACCGGGGAGCTGTTTTTT.

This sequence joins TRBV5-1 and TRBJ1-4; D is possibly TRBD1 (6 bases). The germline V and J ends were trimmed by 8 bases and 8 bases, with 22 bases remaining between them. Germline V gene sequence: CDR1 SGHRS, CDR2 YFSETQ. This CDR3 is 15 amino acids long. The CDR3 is CASRARGTTEEKLFF. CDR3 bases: TGCGCCAGTCGTGCTAGGGGGACAACCGAGGAAAAACTGTTTTTT.

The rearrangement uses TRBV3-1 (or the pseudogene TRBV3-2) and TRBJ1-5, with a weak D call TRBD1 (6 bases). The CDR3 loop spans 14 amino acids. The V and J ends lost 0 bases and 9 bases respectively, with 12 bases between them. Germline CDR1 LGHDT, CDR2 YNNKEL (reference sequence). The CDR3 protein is CASSQDVGGWPQHF. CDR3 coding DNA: TGTGCCAGCAGCCAAGATGTTGGGGGCTGGCCCCAGCATTTT.

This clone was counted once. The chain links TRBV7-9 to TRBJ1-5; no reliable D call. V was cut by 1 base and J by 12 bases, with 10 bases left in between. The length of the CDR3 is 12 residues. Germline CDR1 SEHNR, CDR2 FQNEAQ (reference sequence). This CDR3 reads CASSLDRGLQHF. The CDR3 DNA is TGTGCCAGCAGCTTAGATCGTGGACTCCAGCATTTT.

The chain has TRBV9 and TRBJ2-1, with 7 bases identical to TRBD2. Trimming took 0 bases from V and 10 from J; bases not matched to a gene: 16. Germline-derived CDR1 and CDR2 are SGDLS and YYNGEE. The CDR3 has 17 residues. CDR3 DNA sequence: TGTGCCAGCAGCGTAGGAGGAGGTGCGGGAGTTAGTCGAGAGCAGTTCTTC. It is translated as CASSVGGGAGVSREQFF.

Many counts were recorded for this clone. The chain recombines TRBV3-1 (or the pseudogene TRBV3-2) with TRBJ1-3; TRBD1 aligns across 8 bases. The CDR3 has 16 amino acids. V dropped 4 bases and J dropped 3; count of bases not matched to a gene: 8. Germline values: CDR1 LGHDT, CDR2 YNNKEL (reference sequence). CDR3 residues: CASSRNRGGIGNTIYF. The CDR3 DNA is TGTGCCAGCAGCCGAAACAGGGGGGGAATTGGAAACACCATATATTTT.

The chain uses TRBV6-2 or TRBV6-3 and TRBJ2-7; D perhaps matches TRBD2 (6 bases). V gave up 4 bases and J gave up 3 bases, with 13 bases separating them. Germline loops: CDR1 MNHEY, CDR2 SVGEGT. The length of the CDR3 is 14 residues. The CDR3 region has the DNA TGTGCCAGCAGTTGGGGGGACGTAGGCTACGAGCAGTACTTC. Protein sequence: CASSWGDVGYEQYF.

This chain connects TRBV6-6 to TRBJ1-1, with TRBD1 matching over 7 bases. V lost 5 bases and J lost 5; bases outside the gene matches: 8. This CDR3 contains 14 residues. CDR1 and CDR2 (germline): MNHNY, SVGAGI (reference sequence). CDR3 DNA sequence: TGTGCCAGCAGTACGGACAGGAGAGGTACTGAAGCTTTCTTT. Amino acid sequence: CASSTDRRGTEAFF.

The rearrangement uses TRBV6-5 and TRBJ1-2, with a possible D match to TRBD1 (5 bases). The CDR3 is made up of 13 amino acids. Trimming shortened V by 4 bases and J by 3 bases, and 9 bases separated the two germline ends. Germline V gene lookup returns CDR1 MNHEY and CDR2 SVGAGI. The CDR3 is CASSLGAYYGYTF. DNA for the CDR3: TGTGCCAGCAGTTTAGGGGCCTACTATGGCTACACCTTC.

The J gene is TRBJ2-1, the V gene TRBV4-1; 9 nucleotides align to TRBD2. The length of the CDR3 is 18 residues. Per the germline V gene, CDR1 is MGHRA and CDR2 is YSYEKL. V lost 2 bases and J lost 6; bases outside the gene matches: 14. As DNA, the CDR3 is TGCGCCAGCAGCCAATACAGGAACACGCGGGAGGGCTCCAATGAGCAGTTCTTC. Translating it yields CASSQYRNTREGSNEQFF.

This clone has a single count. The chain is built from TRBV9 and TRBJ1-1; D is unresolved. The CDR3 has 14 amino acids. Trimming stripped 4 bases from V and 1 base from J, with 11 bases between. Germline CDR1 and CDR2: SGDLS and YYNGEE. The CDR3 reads CASSTTSGNTEAFF. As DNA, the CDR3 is TGTGCCAGCAGCACAACATCAGGGAACACTGAAGCTTTCTTT.

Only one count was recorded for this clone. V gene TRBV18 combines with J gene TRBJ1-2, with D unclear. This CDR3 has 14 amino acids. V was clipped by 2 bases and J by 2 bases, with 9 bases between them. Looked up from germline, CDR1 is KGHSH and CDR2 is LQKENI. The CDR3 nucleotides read TGTGCCAGCTCACCAGGAGAGGAGAACTATGGCTACACCTTC. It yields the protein CASSPGEENYGYTF.

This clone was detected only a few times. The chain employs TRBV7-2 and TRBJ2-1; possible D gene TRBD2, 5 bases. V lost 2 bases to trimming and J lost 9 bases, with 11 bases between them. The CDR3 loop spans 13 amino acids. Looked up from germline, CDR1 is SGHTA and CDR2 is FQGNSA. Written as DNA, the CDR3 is TGTGCCAGCAGCTTACTAGCTTCTACTGAGCAGTTCTTC. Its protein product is CASSLLASTEQFF.

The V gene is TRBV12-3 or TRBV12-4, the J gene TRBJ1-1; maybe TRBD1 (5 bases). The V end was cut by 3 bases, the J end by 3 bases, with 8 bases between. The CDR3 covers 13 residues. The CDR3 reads CASSFSGDTEAFF. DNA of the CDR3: TGTGCCAGCAGTTTTTCGGGGGACACTGAAGCTTTCTTT.

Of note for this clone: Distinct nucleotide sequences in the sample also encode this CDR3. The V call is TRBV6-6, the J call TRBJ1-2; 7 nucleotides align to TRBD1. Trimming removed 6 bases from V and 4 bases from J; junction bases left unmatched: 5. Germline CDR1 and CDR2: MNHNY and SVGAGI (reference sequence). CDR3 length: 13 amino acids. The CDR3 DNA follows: TGTGCCAGCAGCTCGACAGGGACCTATGGCTACACCTTC. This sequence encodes CASSSTGTYGYTF.

CDR3 residues: CASSLAGGSLSYEQYF. The CDR3 bases are TGTGCCAGCAGCTTAGCTGGGGGGTCCCTCTCCTACGAGCAGTACTTC. The V and J genes are TRBV7-8 and TRBJ2-7; a weak D match, TRBD2 (6 bases). V lost 0 bases and J 0 bases, leaving 12 bases between the germline ends. The CDR3 is 16 residues long. Germline-derived CDR1 and CDR2 are SGHVS and FQNEAQ.